There are a few counts of the clone carrying this TCR beta chain. The record originates from a study of blood T cells in healthy people across ages. Background on the study: Template switching recovered approximately one barcoded beta molecule for every two T cells.

A second about 7 to 12 cycle PCR used barcoded and J-beta primers. One entry per CDR3 protein, called by TCRdb with MiXCR from the 5' RACE reads. The sample has about 730,000 distinct CDR3 sequences; 43% are singletons. The receptor's source is a woman between 55 and 75 years old in good health. Input material: blood.

DNA of the CDR3: TGCAGTAGAAGGGGGCAGATCGAAGAGACCCAGTACTTC. Its translation is CSRRGQIEETQYF. The chain carries TRBV20-1 and TRBJ2-5, with 7 bases identical to TRBD1. The CDR3 runs 13 residues. CDR1 and CDR2 from the germline V gene are DFQATT and SNEGSKA (reference sequence). V shed 8 bases, J shed 3 bases, and the junction held 9 bases outside the gene matches.